The 10 T cell receptor beta chains in this list originate from one sample, sequenced in a study of response to subunit inactivated influenza vaccine. TCRdb itself ran the RT-PCR reads through MiXCR, one entry per CDR3 protein. The data contain about 520,000 distinct CDR3 sequences, approximately 11% of them singletons. Sequenced here: PBMCs from blood, sampled 40 to 50 days after vaccination. All receptors derive from a man between 45 and 60 years old who received an inactivated influenza vaccine.

This clonotype appeared a few times. The V and J genes are TRBV7-2 and TRBJ2-7; D is perhaps TRBD1 (6 bases). Germline V gene sequence: CDR1 SGHTA, CDR2 FQGNSA. This CDR3 contains 14 residues. Trimming pared 5 bases from V and 5 bases from J, leaving 16 bases between. CDR3 protein: CASSPVGTSHEQYF. The CDR3 DNA follows: TGTGCCAGCAGCCCGGTGGGGACATCCCACGAGCAGTACTTC.

This clonotype appeared many times. This rearrangement joins TRBV25-1 to TRBJ2-3; D ambiguous. V lost 3 bases and J lost 7, with 5 bases in between. CDR1 MGHDK and CDR2 SYGVNS come from the germline V gene. This CDR3 has 11 residues. The CDR3 is CASSDGNTQYF. For the CDR3, the DNA is TGTGCCAGCAGTGACGGAAATACGCAGTATTTT.

V and J are TRBV20-1 and TRBJ1-2, with TRBD1 identical over 7 bases. Germline V lookup: CDR1 DFQATT, CDR2 SNEGSKA (reference sequence). The CDR3 covers 14 residues. V lost 6 bases and J lost 0; bases outside the gene matches: 7. In nucleotides, the CDR3 is TGCAGTGCGCCTCAGGGGGGGACTAACTATGGCTACACCTTC. It codes for CSAPQGGTNYGYTF.

The chain employs TRBV7-2 and TRBJ2-1; D possibly corresponds to TRBD1 (6 bases). There are 14 residues in the CDR3. The V end lost 0 bases, the J end lost 9 bases, and 12 bases lay between the germline ends. Germline assignment: CDR1 SGHTA and CDR2 FQGNSA. CDR3 sequence (DNA): TGTGCCAGCAGCTTAGCACAGGGTACGACTGAGCAGTTCTTC. Translating gives CASSLAQGTTEQFF.

This clonotype occurred a few times. CDR3 in DNA: TGCAGTGCCCCATTTGGTACGCAGTATTTT. It codes for CSAPFGTQYF. The V gene is TRBV20-1, the J gene TRBJ2-3; D not certain. Germline loops: CDR1 DFQATT, CDR2 SNEGSKA (reference sequence). The CDR3 extends over 10 amino acids. V shed 6 bases and J shed 8 bases, with 9 bases lying between them.

The chain employs TRBV11-2 and TRBJ2-1; D gene unclear. This CDR3 comprises 15 residues. The germline V gene encodes CDR1 SGHAT and CDR2 FQNNGV. V was pared by 3 bases and J by 0 bases, with 9 bases between. For the CDR3, the DNA is TGTGCCAGCAGCTTGATAGCAAGCTCCTACAATGAGCAGTTCTTC. It is translated as CASSLIASSYNEQFF.

J is TRBJ2-7 and V is TRBV4-3; 8 bases are shared with TRBD2. Germline V lookup: CDR1 LGHNA, CDR2 YSLEER. Trimming at V came to 1 base and at J to 5 bases, leaving 7 bases not matched to a gene. The CDR3 totals 15 residues. In nucleotides, the CDR3 is TGCGCCAGCAGCCAAGCACGGGAGGGCCGTCACGAGCAGTACTTC. It translates to CASSQAREGRHEQYF.

V gene TRBV24-1 combines with J gene TRBJ2-2; D might be TRBD1 (6 bases). V shed 9 bases and J shed 5 bases, with 15 bases lying between them. The CDR3 is 14 residues long. Germline loops: CDR1 KGHDR, CDR2 SFDVKD. CDR3 sequence (DNA): TGTGCCACCGAGGACAGCGGTGTAACCGGGGAGCTGTTTTTT. As protein: CATEDSGVTGELFF.

J is TRBJ1-5 and V is TRBV20-1; possibly TRBD1 for D (6 bases). This CDR3 is built from 15 residues. Germline-derived CDR1 and CDR2 are DFQATT and SNEGSKA (reference sequence). With 5 bases removed from V and 3 bases from J, the gap between germline ends came to 17 bases. CDR3 bases: TGCAGTGCTCGACGGGTGGGGGCGGACAATCAGCCCCAGCATTTT. It codes for CSARRVGADNQPQHF.

The chain has TRBV6-1 and TRBJ2-2; 10 bases fit TRBD2. Germline-derived CDR1 and CDR2 are MNHNS and SASEGT. The CDR3 spans 16 residues. V dropped 6 bases and J dropped 1; count of bases not matched to a gene: 5. The CDR3 is CASRRRTSGNTGELFF. CDR3 nucleotide sequence: TGTGCCAGCAGACGGCGGACTAGCGGGAACACCGGGGAGCTGTTTTTT.